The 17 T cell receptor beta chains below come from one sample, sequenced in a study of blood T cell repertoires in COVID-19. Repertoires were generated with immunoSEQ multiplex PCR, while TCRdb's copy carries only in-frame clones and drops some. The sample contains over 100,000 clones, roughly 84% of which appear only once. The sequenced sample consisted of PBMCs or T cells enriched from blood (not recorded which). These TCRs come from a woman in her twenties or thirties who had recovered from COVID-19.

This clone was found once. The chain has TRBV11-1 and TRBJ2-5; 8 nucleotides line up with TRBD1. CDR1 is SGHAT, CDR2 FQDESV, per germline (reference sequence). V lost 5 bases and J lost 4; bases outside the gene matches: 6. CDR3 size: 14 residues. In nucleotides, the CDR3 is TGTGCCAGCAGCCCCCCAGGGGGCGTAGAGACCCAGTACTTC. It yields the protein CASSPPGGVETQYF.

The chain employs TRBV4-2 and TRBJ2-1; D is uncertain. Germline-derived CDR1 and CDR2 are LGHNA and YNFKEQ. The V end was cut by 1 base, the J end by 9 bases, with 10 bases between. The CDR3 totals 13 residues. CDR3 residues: CASSQGPLSEQFF. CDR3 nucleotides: TGTGCCAGCAGCCAAGGCCCCCTTAGTGAGCAGTTCTTC.

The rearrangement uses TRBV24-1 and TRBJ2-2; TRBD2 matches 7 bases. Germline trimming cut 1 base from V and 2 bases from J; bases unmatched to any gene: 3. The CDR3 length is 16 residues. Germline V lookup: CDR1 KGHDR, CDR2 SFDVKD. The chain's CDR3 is CATSDFRGSNTGELFF. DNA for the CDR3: TGTGCCACCAGTGATTTCCGCGGGAGCAACACCGGGGAGCTGTTTTTT.

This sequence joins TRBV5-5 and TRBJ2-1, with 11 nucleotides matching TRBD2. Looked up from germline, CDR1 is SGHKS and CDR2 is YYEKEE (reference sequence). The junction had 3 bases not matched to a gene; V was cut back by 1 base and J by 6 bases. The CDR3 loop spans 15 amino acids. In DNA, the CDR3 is TGTGCCAGCAGCTTGAGGACTAGCGGGCTCAATGAGCAGTTCTTC. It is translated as CASSLRTSGLNEQFF.

This CDR3 reads CASSWGGTGNTIYF. CDR3 coding DNA: TGTGCCAGTAGTTGGGGGGGCACTGGAAACACCATATATTTT. The chain links TRBV19 to TRBJ1-3, with D possibly TRBD1 on 6 matching bases. The V gene lost 5 bases and the J gene lost 2 bases, with 10 bases spanning the gap. CDR3 length: 14 amino acids. CDR1 and CDR2 (germline): LNHDA, SQIVND (reference sequence). Together with reference TRBV19 and TRBJ1-3, the CDR3 gives the full variable domain: DGGITQSPKYLFRKEGQNVTLSCEQNLNHDAMYWYRQDPGQGLRLIYYSQIVNDFQKGDIAEGYSVSREKKESFPLTVTSAQKNPTAFYLCASSWGGTGNTIYFGEGSWLTVV.

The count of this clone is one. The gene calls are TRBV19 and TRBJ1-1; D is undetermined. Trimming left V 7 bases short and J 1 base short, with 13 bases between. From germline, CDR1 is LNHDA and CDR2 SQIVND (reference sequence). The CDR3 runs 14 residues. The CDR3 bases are TGTGCCAGTACTTCCGGAGGGCCGAACACTGAAGCTTTCTTT. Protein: CASTSGGPNTEAFF. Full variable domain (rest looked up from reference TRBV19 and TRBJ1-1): DGGITQSPKYLFRKEGQNVTLSCEQNLNHDAMYWYRQDPGQGLRLIYYSQIVNDFQKGDIAEGYSVSREKKESFPLTVTSAQKNPTAFYLCASTSGGPNTEAFFGQGTRLTVV.

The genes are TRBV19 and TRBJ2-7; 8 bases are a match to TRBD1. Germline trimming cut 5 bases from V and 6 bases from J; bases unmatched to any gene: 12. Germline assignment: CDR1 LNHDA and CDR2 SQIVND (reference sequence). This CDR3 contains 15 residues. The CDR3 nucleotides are TGTGCCAGTAGTCAGAGGAGACAGGGGCCCGGCGAGCAGTACTTC. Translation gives CASSQRRQGPGEQYF.

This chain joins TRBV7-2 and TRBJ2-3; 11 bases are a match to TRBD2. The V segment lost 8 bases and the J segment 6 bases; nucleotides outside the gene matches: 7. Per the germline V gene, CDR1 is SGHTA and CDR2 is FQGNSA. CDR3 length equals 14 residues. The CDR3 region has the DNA TGTGCCAGCCAACTAGCGGGAGACTCGGATACGCAGTATTTT. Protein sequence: CASQLAGDSDTQYF.

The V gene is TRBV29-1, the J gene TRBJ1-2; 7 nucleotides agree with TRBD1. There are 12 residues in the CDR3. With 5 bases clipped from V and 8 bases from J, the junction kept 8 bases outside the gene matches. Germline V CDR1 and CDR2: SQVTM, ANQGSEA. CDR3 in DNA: TGCAGCGTTCAGACAGGGAATGGGGGCTACACCTTC. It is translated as CSVQTGNGGYTF.

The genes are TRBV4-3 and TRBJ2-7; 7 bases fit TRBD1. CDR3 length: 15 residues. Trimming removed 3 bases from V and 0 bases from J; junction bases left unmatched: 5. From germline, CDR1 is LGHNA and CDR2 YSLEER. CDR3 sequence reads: CASSHLWDSSYEQYF. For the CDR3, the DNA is TGCGCCAGCAGCCACCTCTGGGACAGCTCCTACGAGCAGTACTTC.

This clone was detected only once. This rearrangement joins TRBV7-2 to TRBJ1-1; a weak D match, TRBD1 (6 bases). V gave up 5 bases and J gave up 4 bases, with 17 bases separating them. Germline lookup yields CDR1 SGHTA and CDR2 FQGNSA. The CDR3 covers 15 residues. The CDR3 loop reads CASSPQGLRGTEAFF. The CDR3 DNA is TGTGCCAGCAGCCCTCAGGGGCTGAGGGGCACTGAAGCTTTCTTT.

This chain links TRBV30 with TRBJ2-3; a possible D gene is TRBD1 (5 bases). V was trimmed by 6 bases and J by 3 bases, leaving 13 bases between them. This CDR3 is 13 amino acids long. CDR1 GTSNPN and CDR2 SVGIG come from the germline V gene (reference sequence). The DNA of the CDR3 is TGTGCCTGCAACCATCCAGGGACAGATACGCAGTATTTT. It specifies CACNHPGTDTQYF.

The CDR3 reads CASSPPSGGSYEQYF. The CDR3, as DNA: TGTGCCAGCTCACCACCTAGCGGGGGATCCTACGAGCAGTACTTC. The V call is TRBV18, the J call TRBJ2-7; 9 nucleotides line up with TRBD2. Germline trimming cut 0 bases from V and 1 base from J; bases unmatched to any gene: 1. The CDR3 is made up of 15 amino acids. Germline V gene sequence: CDR1 KGHSH, CDR2 LQKENI.

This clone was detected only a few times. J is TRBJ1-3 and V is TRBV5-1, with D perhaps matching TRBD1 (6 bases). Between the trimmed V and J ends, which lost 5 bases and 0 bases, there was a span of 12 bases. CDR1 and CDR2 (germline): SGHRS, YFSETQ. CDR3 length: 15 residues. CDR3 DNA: TGCGCCAGCAGAGGGGACAACTACTCTGGAAACACCATATATTTT. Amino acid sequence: CASRGDNYSGNTIYF.

Written as DNA, the CDR3 is TGTGCCAGCAGGTCTAGATACAATGAGCAGTTCTTC. It encodes CASRSRYNEQFF. This chain links TRBV5-4 with TRBJ2-1; D unresolved. V was shortened by 5 bases and J by 4 bases, with 7 bases between the two germline ends. Germline assignment: CDR1 SGHNT and CDR2 YYREEE (reference sequence). The CDR3 sequence is 12 residues long.

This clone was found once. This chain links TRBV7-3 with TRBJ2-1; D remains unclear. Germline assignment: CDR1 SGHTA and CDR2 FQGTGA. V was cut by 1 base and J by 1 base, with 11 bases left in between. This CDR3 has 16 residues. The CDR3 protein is CASSLNGGLSYNEQFF. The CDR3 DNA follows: TGTGCCAGCAGCTTAAACGGCGGTCTTTCCTACAATGAGCAGTTCTTC.

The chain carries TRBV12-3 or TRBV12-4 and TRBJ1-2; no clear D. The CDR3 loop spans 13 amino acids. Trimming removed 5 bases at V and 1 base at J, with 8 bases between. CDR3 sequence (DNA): TGTGCCAGCAGTCTTACATATAACTATGGCTACACCTTC. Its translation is CASSLTYNYGYTF.